A single sample is the source of the 30 T cell receptor beta chains below, sequenced in a study of T cells in localized non-small cell lung cancer. TCRdb's copy holds only in-frame clones and misses some; the assay was immunoSEQ multiplex PCR. The table records fewer than 20,000 clones, roughly 82% of them present only once. The source was peripheral blood, collected before any cancer treatment. These receptors were obtained from a male donor older than 55 with stage I lung adenocarcinoma.

In DNA form, the CDR3 reads TGTGCCAGCAGCTTAGCGGTGGCCAACCAAGAGACCCAGTACTTC. Amino acids: CASSLAVANQETQYF. The chain links TRBV7-6 to TRBJ2-5; no clear D. The germline V gene encodes CDR1 SGHVS and CDR2 FNYEAQ. This CDR3 contains 15 residues. The V end lost 0 bases, the J end lost 0 bases, and 8 bases lay between the germline ends.

This chain connects TRBV2 to TRBJ2-5; 9 nucleotides agree with TRBD1. The V segment lost 6 bases and the J segment 4 bases; nucleotides outside the gene matches: 3. There are 13 residues in the CDR3. Germline V CDR1 and CDR2: SNHLY, FYNNEI. For the CDR3, the DNA is TGTGCCAGCAGAGGACAGGGGCGAGAGACCCAGTACTTC. It encodes CASRGQGRETQYF.

The gene calls are TRBV14 and TRBJ2-7; a weak D match, TRBD2 (6 bases). CDR3 size: 17 residues. CDR1 SGHDN and CDR2 FVKESK come from the germline V gene. Deletions cut 0 bases from V and 4 bases from J, with 19 bases between. CDR3 DNA sequence: TGTGCCAGCAGCCAAGAGGGAGGCAGCCCCCCATTTTACGAGCAGTACTTC. Residues: CASSQEGGSPPFYEQYF.

As DNA, the CDR3 is TGTGCCAGCAGTTTAGGGGCAGTCGTCTACGAGCAGTACTTC. It is translated as CASSLGAVVYEQYF. The chain links TRBV27 to TRBJ2-7; TRBD1 might be the D (5 bases). CDR3 length equals 14 residues. With 2 bases removed from V and 3 bases from J, the gap between germline ends came to 11 bases. Germline-derived CDR1 and CDR2 are MNHEY and SMNVEV (reference sequence).

The V and J genes are TRBV13 and TRBJ2-3; tentative D call: TRBD2 (7 bases). This CDR3 comprises 14 residues. Deletions cut 5 bases from V and 2 bases from J, with 11 bases between. Germline V gene sequence: CDR1 PRHDT, CDR2 FYEKMQ (reference sequence). CDR3 DNA sequence: TGTGCCAGCAGCGGGGGGGCCTACACAGATACGCAGTATTTT. Its protein product is CASSGGAYTDTQYF.

The rearrangement joins TRBV2 to TRBJ2-5; 7 nucleotides match TRBD1. Germline assignment: CDR1 SNHLY and CDR2 FYNNEI. Losses at the gene ends were 0 bases for V and 5 bases for J; bases not matched to a gene: 9. The CDR3 has 16 amino acids. The CDR3 here is CASSEAGQGVRETQYF. The DNA of the CDR3 is TGTGCCAGCAGTGAAGCGGGCCAGGGGGTTCGGGAGACCCAGTACTTC.

This clone was seen once. The CDR3 DNA is TGTGCCACTTCCGGCGAGGGCTTACGGGTTCAGTACTTC. Amino acid sequence: CATSGEGLRVQYF. The V and J genes are TRBV15 and TRBJ2-4, with D tentatively TRBD2 (5 bases). The CDR3 is 13 amino acids. The V end was cut by 9 bases, the J end by 11 bases, with 20 bases between. Germline V CDR1 and CDR2: LNHNV, YYDKDF (reference sequence). The whole variable domain, filled in from reference TRBV15 and TRBJ2-4, reads DAMVIQNPRYQVTQFGKPVTLSCSQTLNHNVMYWYQQKSSQAPKLLFHYYDKDFNNEADTPDNFQSRRPNTSFCFLDIRSPGLGDTAMYLCATSGEGLRVQYFGAGTRLSVL.

This clone was counted once. The chain is built from TRBV19 and TRBJ2-3; D unclear. V lost 7 bases to trimming and J lost 0 bases, with 11 bases between them. The CDR3 length is 14 residues. The germline V gene encodes CDR1 LNHDA and CDR2 SQIVND (reference sequence). CDR3 loop: CASTAKSSTDTQYF. CDR3 DNA: TGTGCCAGTACCGCTAAATCTAGCACAGATACGCAGTATTTT. Full variable domain (rest looked up from reference TRBV19 and TRBJ2-3): DGGITQSPKYLFRKEGQNVTLSCEQNLNHDAMYWYRQDPGQGLRLIYYSQIVNDFQKGDIAEGYSVSREKKESFPLTVTSAQKNPTAFYLCASTAKSSTDTQYFGPGTRLTVL.

The chain is built from TRBV2 and TRBJ2-1; TRBD2 is a possible D gene (5 bases). The V gene's germline CDR1 is SNHLY and CDR2 FYNNEI. This CDR3 is built from 12 residues. V was trimmed by 4 bases and J by 7 bases, leaving 8 bases between them. The CDR3 loop is CASSGGWNEQFF. For the CDR3, the DNA is TGTGCCAGCAGTGGAGGGTGGAATGAGCAGTTCTTC.

The table lists this clone with a count of one. This chain links TRBV4-2 with TRBJ1-6; 8 bases fit TRBD1. The length of the CDR3 is 17 residues. V lost 0 bases to trimming and J lost 9 bases; unmatched junction nucleotides: 10. Per germline, CDR1 LGHNA and CDR2 YNFKEQ. The CDR3 DNA reads as TGTGCCAGCAGCCAAGAAGGGACCGACAGGGGAGGTTCACCCCTCCACTTT. As protein: CASSQEGTDRGGSPLHF.

This chain uses TRBV6-5 with TRBJ2-7; the match to TRBD1 covers 9 bases. The junction had 3 bases not matched to a gene; V was cut back by 6 bases and J by 3 bases. The CDR3 consists of 13 residues. The germline gives CDR1 MNHEY, CDR2 SVGAGI. CDR3 loop: CASRTGGFYEQYF. In DNA form, the CDR3 reads TGTGCCAGCAGAACAGGGGGCTTCTACGAGCAGTACTTC.

The chain couples TRBV5-1 to TRBJ2-7, with 7 positions matching TRBD1. J was trimmed by 7 bases and V by 5 bases; bases with no gene match: 9. The length of the CDR3 is 13 residues. Germline values: CDR1 SGHRS, CDR2 YFSETQ. CDR3 protein: CASRGTAPGEQYF. The CDR3 DNA follows: TGCGCCAGCAGGGGGACAGCCCCTGGTGAGCAGTACTTC.

This chain links TRBV18 with TRBJ1-4; D gene uncertain. Trimming pared 3 bases from V and 8 bases from J, leaving 13 bases between. CDR3 size: 14 residues. Germline loops: CDR1 KGHSH, CDR2 LQKENI. The CDR3 coding sequence is TGTGCCAGCTCACCGGGTAGGACTGCCGAAAAACTGTTTTTT. Its protein product is CASSPGRTAEKLFF.

The gene calls are TRBV19 and TRBJ1-2; 8 bases line up with TRBD1. The germline V gene has CDR1 LNHDA and CDR2 SQIVND (reference sequence). The CDR3 is made up of 13 amino acids. The V and J ends lost 5 bases and 4 bases, in that order; junction bases with no gene match: 3. The CDR3 region has the DNA TGTGCCAGTAGTCCCACAGGGGGCTATGGCTACACCTTC. Its translation is CASSPTGGYGYTF. Based on the CDR3 plus reference TRBV19 and TRBJ1-2, the full variable domain is DGGITQSPKYLFRKEGQNVTLSCEQNLNHDAMYWYRQDPGQGLRLIYYSQIVNDFQKGDIAEGYSVSREKKESFPLTVTSAQKNPTAFYLCASSPTGGYGYTFGSGTRLTVV.

In this sample, this clone turned up once. The chain recombines TRBV14 with TRBJ2-3; possible D gene TRBD1, 6 bases. The V and J ends lost 1 base and 4 bases respectively, with 12 bases between them. Germline V lookup: CDR1 SGHDN, CDR2 FVKESK. The CDR3 has 15 residues. CDR3 DNA sequence: TGTGCCAGCAGCCAAGTACAGGGTGGAGCAGATACGCAGTATTTT. As protein: CASSQVQGGADTQYF.

The gene calls are TRBV28 and TRBJ2-1; 9 nucleotides match TRBD2. The CDR3 consists of 15 residues. Germline CDR1 and CDR2: MDHEN and SYDVKM. The V gene end was trimmed by 5 bases and the J gene end by 4 bases; junction bases not matched to a gene: 6. CDR3 loop: CASSLSGSRYNEQFF. The CDR3 DNA sequence: TGTGCCAGCAGTCTTAGCGGGAGTAGGTACAATGAGCAGTTCTTC.

This sequence joins TRBV19 and TRBJ2-7; D possibly uses TRBD1 or TRBD2 (5 bases each). The CDR3 has 16 amino acids. Between the trimmed V and J ends, which lost 6 bases and 5 bases, there was a span of 23 bases. Germline V CDR1 and CDR2: LNHDA, SQIVND (reference sequence). CDR3 nucleotides: TGTGCCAGTAGCATTTCCCCGTCCGGGACCATCAACGAGCAGTACTTC. Translation gives CASSISPSGTINEQYF.

V and J are TRBV6-5 and TRBJ1-3; D is undetermined. The CDR3 loop spans 15 amino acids. Between the trimmed V and J ends, which lost 11 bases and 0 bases, there was a span of 17 bases. Germline CDR1 reads MNHEY; CDR2 reads SVGAGI. In DNA form, the CDR3 reads TGTGCCTTAAACCTGGACGTATACTCTGGAAACACCATATATTTT. Translating it yields CALNLDVYSGNTIYF.

The chain carries TRBV7-9 and TRBJ1-1; no reliable D call. With 1 base removed from V and 1 base from J, the gap between germline ends came to 7 bases. The CDR3 runs 14 residues. Germline loops: CDR1 SEHNR, CDR2 FQNEAQ (reference sequence). CDR3 sequence reads: CASSLVGGNTEAFF. CDR3 DNA: TGTGCCAGCAGCTTAGTTGGAGGGAACACTGAAGCTTTCTTT.

This chain joins TRBV6-6 and TRBJ2-5; TRBD1 aligns across 7 bases. There are 13 residues in the CDR3. The V segment lost 5 bases and the J segment 1 base; nucleotides outside the gene matches: 1. The V gene's germline CDR1 is MNHNY and CDR2 SVGAGI (reference sequence). In nucleotides, the CDR3 is TGTGCCAGCAGTCGGGACAGCCAAGAGACCCAGTACTTC. Protein sequence: CASSRDSQETQYF.

This clone was picked up a small number of times. The rearrangement joins TRBV11-1 to TRBJ2-5; 7 bases are shared with TRBD1. This CDR3 comprises 15 residues. Germline-derived CDR1 and CDR2 are SGHAT and FQDESV (reference sequence). The junction had 4 bases not matched to a gene; V was cut back by 1 base and J by 2 bases. CDR3 loop: CASSLGGDRQETQYF. The CDR3 region has the DNA TGTGCCAGCAGCTTAGGTGGGGACAGACAAGAGACCCAGTACTTC. The full variable domain, rest sourced from reference TRBV11-1 and TRBJ2-5, is EAEVAQSPRYKITEKSQAVAFWCDPISGHATLYWYRQILGQGPELLVQFQDESVVDDSQLPKDRFSAERLKGVDSTLKIQPAELGDSAMYLCASSLGGDRQETQYFGPGTRLLVL.

The V and J genes are TRBV19 and TRBJ2-3; D remains ambiguous. Germline V lookup: CDR1 LNHDA, CDR2 SQIVND (reference sequence). The CDR3 is 14 residues long. The V gene lost 2 bases and the J gene lost 0 bases, with 6 bases spanning the gap. The CDR3: CASSIWDSTDTQYF. The CDR3 nucleotides are TGTGCCAGTAGTATATGGGATAGCACAGATACGCAGTATTTT.

The chain couples TRBV2 to TRBJ2-3; 10 nucleotides align to TRBD2. V lost 6 bases, J lost 5 bases, and 5 bases stayed unmatched. The CDR3 totals 14 residues. The germline gives CDR1 SNHLY, CDR2 FYNNEI. The CDR3 loop is CASRPGLAIDTQYF. The CDR3 region has the DNA TGTGCCAGCAGGCCGGGACTAGCGATAGATACGCAGTATTTT.

A few counts support this clone. The chain combines TRBV6-8 with TRBJ2-7, with a possible D match to TRBD2 (6 bases). Germline CDR1 is MNHGY and CDR2 is SAAAGT. V dropped 2 bases and J dropped 5 bases, with 16 bases sitting between them. The CDR3 runs to 15 residues. The CDR3 spells CASSYGAGLWNEQYF. The CDR3 DNA is TGTGCCAGCAGTTACGGAGCGGGCCTTTGGAACGAGCAGTACTTC.

This rearrangement joins TRBV5-6 to TRBJ2-2; no definite D call. CDR1 is SGHDT, CDR2 YYEEEE, per germline. The CDR3 runs 12 residues. The V and J ends lost 4 bases and 7 bases respectively, with 8 bases between them. In DNA, the CDR3 is TGTGCCAGCAGCCCGACTCTCGGGGAGCTGTTTTTT. Its protein is CASSPTLGELFF.

J is TRBJ2-1 and V is TRBV7-2; D might be TRBD2 (6 bases). CDR1 and CDR2 from the germline V gene are SGHTA and FQGNSA. V was clipped by 1 base and J by 6 bases, with 10 bases between them. This CDR3 is built from 14 residues. The CDR3: CASSLGREGNEQFF. The DNA for the CDR3 is TGTGCCAGCAGCTTAGGGCGGGAAGGCAATGAGCAGTTCTTC.

The V and J genes are TRBV5-8 and TRBJ2-6; weak D call: TRBD1 (6 bases). CDR1 SGHTS and CDR2 YDEGEE come from the germline V gene. V shed 3 bases and J shed 1 base, with 17 bases lying between them. The CDR3 runs 18 residues. The CDR3 sequence: CASSSQQGVRSGANVLTF. The CDR3 bases are TGTGCCAGCAGCTCCCAACAGGGTGTGAGGTCTGGGGCCAACGTCCTGACTTTC.

This rearrangement joins TRBV18 to TRBJ1-5; D gene unclear. Deletions cut 4 bases from V and 5 bases from J, with 6 bases between. CDR3 length equals 12 residues. Germline CDR1 KGHSH, CDR2 LQKENI. The CDR3 coding sequence is TGTGCCAGCTCACTCCCCGATCAGCCCCAGCATTTT. Amino acids: CASSLPDQPQHF.

This clone was recorded once. The chain couples TRBV11-1 to TRBJ2-2; TRBD1 matches at 10 bases. CDR3 length equals 19 residues. Unmatched junction bases numbered 9, after V lost 1 base and J lost 1 base. Germline V gene sequence: CDR1 SGHAT, CDR2 FQDESV (reference sequence). The CDR3 DNA is TGTGCCAGCAGCTTAGGGAGGGGACAGGGGCGACTGAACACCGGGGAGCTGTTTTTT. Its protein product is CASSLGRGQGRLNTGELFF.

The chain is built from TRBV5-1 and TRBJ2-5, with D perhaps matching TRBD1 or TRBD2 (5 bases each). The V gene's germline CDR1 is SGHRS and CDR2 YFSETQ. The CDR3 spans 15 residues. The V gene lost 0 bases and the J gene lost 4 bases, with 13 bases spanning the gap. This CDR3 is CASSLVGGEGETQYF. CDR3 bases: TGCGCCAGCAGCTTGGTTGGGGGAGAGGGAGAGACCCAGTACTTC.